The T cell receptor beta chain described here comes from a study of CD8+CD57+ T cells in acquired aplastic anemia. TCR beta VDJ and CDR3 profiling used genomic DNA as template. Using its own MiXCR run on the reads, TCRdb lists one record per CDR3 protein. This table has approximately 270,000 distinct CDR3 sequences, 55% to 65% appearing once. Study-wide results and limits: Patients and healthy controls showed no significant CD8+ Simpson's diversity difference.

This clonotype was recorded many times. The antigen is not known. Between the trimmed V and J ends, which lost 1 base and 5 bases, there was a span of 8 bases. Germline V gene sequence: CDR1 SGHVS, CDR2 FNYEAQ. There are 13 residues in the CDR3. The sequence was obtained from a human donor with severe aplastic anemia or a healthy control (not recorded which). The chain carries TRBV7-6 and TRBJ1-2; D gene uncertain. Sequenced input: sorted CD4+, CD8+, or CD8+CD57+ T cells (not recorded which) from PBMCs. CDR3 sequence: CASSLGTGYGYTF. As DNA, the CDR3 is TGTGCCAGCAGCTTAGGGACGGGATATGGCTACACCTTC.